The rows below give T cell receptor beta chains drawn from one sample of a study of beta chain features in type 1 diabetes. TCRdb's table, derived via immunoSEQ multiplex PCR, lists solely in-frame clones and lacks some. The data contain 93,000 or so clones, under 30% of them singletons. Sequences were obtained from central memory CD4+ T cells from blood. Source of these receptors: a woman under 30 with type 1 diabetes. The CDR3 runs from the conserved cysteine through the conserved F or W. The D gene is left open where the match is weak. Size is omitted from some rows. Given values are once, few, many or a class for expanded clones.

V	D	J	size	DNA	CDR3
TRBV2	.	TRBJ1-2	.	TGTGCCAGCAGTGAGGGCAGGATCAACTATGGCTACACCTTC	CASSEGRINYGYTF
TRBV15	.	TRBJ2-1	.	TGTGCCACCAGCACCTTGAGACTAGGGAATGAGCAGTTCTTC	CATSTLRLGNEQFF
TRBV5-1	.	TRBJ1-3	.	TGCGCCAGCAGCTTGGGCAGTGGAAACACCATATATTTT	CASSLGSGNTIYF
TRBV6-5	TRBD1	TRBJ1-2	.	TGTGCCAGCAGTTACTCTTTGGGACAGGGGGCCTATGGCTACACCTTC	CASSYSLGQGAYGYTF
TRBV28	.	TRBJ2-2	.	TGTGCCAGCAGTCCGCTACCGGGTCCGGGCACCGGGGAGCTGTTTTTT	CASSPLPGPGTGELFF
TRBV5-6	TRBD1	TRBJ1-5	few	TGTGCCAGCAGCTCCAGGACAGGGAGTCAGCCCCAGCATTTT	CASSSRTGSQPQHF
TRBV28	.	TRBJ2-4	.	TGTGCCAGCAGTTTAAGACCCGGGGTTGGAAACATTCAGTACTTC	CASSLRPGVGNIQYF
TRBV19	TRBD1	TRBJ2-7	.	TGTGCCAGTAGAGCGACAGGGGGATCCTACGAGCAGTACTTC	CASRATGGSYEQYF
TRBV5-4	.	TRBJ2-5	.	TGTGCCAGCAGACTACAGGGCGGAGAGACCCAGTACTTC	CASRLQGGETQYF
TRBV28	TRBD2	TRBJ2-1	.	TGTGCCAGCCAGAACTCGGGACTAGCGGGACACAATGAGCAGTTCTTC	CASQNSGLAGHNEQFF
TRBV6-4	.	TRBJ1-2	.	TGTGCCAGCATTTGCAGGAGGATCTATGGCTACACCTTC	CASICRRIYGYTF
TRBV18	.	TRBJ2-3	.	TGTGCCAGCTCACCACCGGCTAGAAGGGATACGCAGTATTTT	CASSPPARRDTQYF
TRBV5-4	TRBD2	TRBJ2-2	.	TGTGCCAGCAGCTTGGGCGGGAGGGCGGACACCGGGGAGCTGTTTTTT	CASSLGGRADTGELFF
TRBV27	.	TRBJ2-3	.	TGTGCCAGCAGTTTACTACCACCGGTCGGGACTGCAGATACGCAGTATTTT	CASSLLPPVGTADTQYF
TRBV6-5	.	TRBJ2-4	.	TGTGCCAGCAGTTGGGGGGACGATCTTCAGTACTTC	CASSWGDDLQYF
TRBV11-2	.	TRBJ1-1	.	TGTGCCAGCAGCTTAACGGGGGGTTCGGCTTTCTTT	CASSLTGGSAFF
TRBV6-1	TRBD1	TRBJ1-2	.	TGTGCCAGCATACCTCTGGACAGGGCCAACTATGGCTACACCTTC	CASIPLDRANYGYTF
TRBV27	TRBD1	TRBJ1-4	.	TGTGCCATCGACCCCACAGGGGGGAATGAAAAACTGTTTTTT	CAIDPTGGNEKLFF
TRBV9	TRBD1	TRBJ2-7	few	TGTGCCAGCAGCGTAGACGAGGGGGCGGATTACGAGCAGTACTTC	CASSVDEGADYEQYF
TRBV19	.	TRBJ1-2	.	TGTGCCATCCAAGGGGAATATGGCTACACCTTC	CAIQGEYGYTF
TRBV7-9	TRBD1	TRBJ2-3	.	TGTGCCAGCAGCTTAGGGTGGGGACAGGGACAGCTCACAGATACGCAGTATTTT	CASSLGWGQGQLTDTQYF
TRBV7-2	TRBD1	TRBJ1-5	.	TGTGCCAGCAGCATCACAGGGGCCTTAAATCAGCCCCAGCATTTT	CASSITGALNQPQHF
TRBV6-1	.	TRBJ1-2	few	TGTGCCAGCAGTGTACAGGAGAACTATGGCTACACCTTC	CASSVQENYGYTF
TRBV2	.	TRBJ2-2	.	TGTGCCATCAGACGGTTTAGCTCCGGGGAGCTGTTTTTT	CAIRRFSSGELFF
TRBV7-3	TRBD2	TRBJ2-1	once	TGTGCCAGCAGCTTAAATATCGGGAGGGCCACCCAACAGTTCTTC	CASSLNIGRATQQFF
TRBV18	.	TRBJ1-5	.	TGTGCCAGCTCACCACAGGGAGCCAGCAATCAGCCCCAGCATTTT	CASSPQGASNQPQHF
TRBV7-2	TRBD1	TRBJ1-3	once	TGTGCCAGCAGCTTACCGACGGACAGGGGAGGAGGAAACACCATATATTTT	CASSLPTDRGGGNTIYF
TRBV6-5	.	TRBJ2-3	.	TGTGCCAGCAGTTCGGACCCGACCGGGGGTACGCAGTATTTT	CASSSDPTGGTQYF
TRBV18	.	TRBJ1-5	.	TGTGCCAGCTCGCTATTGGGGGCGGCCAGGGGCGATCAGCCCCAGCATTTT	CASSLLGAARGDQPQHF
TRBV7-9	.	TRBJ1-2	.	TGTGCCAGCAGCTTTAATTTAAACTATGGCTACACCTTC	CASSFNLNYGYTF
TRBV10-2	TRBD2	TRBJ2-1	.	TGCGCCAGCATGGCGGGAGGGGATGAGCAGTTCTTC	CASMAGGDEQFF
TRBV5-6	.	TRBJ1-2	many	TGTGCCAGCAGCTTGGGGCGGAACTATGGCTACACCTTC	CASSLGRNYGYTF
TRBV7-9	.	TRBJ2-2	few	TGTGCCAGCAGCAGACTCCAGGGGGGCGTCACCGGGGAGCTGTTTTTT	CASSRLQGGVTGELFF
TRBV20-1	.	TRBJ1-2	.	TGCAGTGCTCCCCTCGAGGTTGGCTACACCTTC	CSAPLEVGYTF
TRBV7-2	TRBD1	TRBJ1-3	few	TGTGCCAGCAGCTTGGGACAGGGGGCTGGAAACACCATATATTTT	CASSLGQGAGNTIYF
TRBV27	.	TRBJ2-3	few	TGTGCCAGCAGCACTTACCGCACAGATACGCAGTATTTT	CASSTYRTDTQYF
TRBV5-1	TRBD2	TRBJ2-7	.	TGCGCCAGCAGCTTGGGACTAGCGGGAGTCGACGAGCAGTACTTC	CASSLGLAGVDEQYF
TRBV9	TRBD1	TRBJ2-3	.	TGTGCCAGCAGCCCTGGGACAGGGGAACACGGTACGCAGTATTTT	CASSPGTGEHGTQYF
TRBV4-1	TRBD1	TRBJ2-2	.	TGCGCCAGTACGCAGGGACAGGGGACCACCGGGGAGCTGTTTTTT	CASTQGQGTTGELFF
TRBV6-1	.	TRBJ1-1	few	TGTGCCAGCAGTGAAGGTAGGAACACTGAAGCTTTCTTT	CASSEGRNTEAFF
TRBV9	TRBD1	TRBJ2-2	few	TGTGCCAGCAGCGTAGGAGGGACAGACACCGGGGAGCTGTTTTTT	CASSVGGTDTGELFF
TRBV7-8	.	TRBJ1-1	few	TGTGCCAGCAGCTTATGGATTCTCGGGACTGAAGCTTTCTTT	CASSLWILGTEAFF
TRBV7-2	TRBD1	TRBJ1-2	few	TGTGCCAGCAGCCCTGACAGGGAAGGGGGCTACACCTTC	CASSPDREGGYTF
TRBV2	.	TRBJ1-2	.	TGTGCCAGCAGGGGAGGAGGATCCTATGGCTACACCTTC	CASRGGGSYGYTF
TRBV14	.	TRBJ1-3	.	TGTGCCAGCAGCCAAGGGACGGGATCTGGAAACACCATATATTTT	CASSQGTGSGNTIYF
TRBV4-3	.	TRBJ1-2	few	TGCGCCAGCAGCCAAAGCCAATTGAGCGGCTACACCTTC	CASSQSQLSGYTF
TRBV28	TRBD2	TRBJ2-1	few	TGTGCCAGCAGCGCGGGAGGTACCCAAGGCAATGAGCAGTTCTTC	CASSAGGTQGNEQFF
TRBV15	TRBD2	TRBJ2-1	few	TGTGCCACCAGCTCCACCCGGGGCGGGAGAGTTACCTACAATGAGCAGTTCTTC	CATSSTRGGRVTYNEQFF
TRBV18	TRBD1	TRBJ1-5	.	TGTGCCAGCTCAGAAGGGACAGGCGCCAATCAGCCCCAGCATTTT	CASSEGTGANQPQHF
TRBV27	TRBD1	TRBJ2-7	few	TGTGCCAGCAGTTTATCGTACGGGACAGCATCCTACGAGCAGTACTTC	CASSLSYGTASYEQYF
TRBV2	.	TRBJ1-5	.	TGTGCCAGCAGTGAAGCGCTTCTAGGGGACTTGGCGCATTTT	CASSEALLGDLAHF
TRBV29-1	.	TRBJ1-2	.	TGCAGCGTTGAACTAAACTATGGCTACACCTTC	CSVELNYGYTF
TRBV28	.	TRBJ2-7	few	TGTGCCAGCAGCGAGCGTGTCCACGAGCAGTACTTC	CASSERVHEQYF
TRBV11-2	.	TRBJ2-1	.	TGTGCCAGCAGCCCCGGTAGAAGATCCAATGAGCAGTTCTTC	CASSPGRRSNEQFF
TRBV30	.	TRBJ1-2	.	TGTGCCTGGACCCCAGAGGCAGGGTTTGGCTACACCTTC	CAWTPEAGFGYTF